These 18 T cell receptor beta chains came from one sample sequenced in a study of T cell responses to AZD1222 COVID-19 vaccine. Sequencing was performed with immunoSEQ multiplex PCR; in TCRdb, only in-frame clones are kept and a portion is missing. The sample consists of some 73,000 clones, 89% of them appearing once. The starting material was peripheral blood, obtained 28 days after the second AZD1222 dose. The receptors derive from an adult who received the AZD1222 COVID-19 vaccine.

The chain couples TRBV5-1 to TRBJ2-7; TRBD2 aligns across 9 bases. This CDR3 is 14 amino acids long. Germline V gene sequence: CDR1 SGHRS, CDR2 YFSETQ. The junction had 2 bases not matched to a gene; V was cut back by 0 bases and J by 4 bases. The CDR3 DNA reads TGCGCCAGCAGCTTGGGCGGGGGGGTTTACGAGCAGTACTTC. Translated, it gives CASSLGGGVYEQYF.

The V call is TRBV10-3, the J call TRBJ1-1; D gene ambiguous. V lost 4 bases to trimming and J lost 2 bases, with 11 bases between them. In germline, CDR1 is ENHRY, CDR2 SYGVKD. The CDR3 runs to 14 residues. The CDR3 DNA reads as TGTGCCATCAGTGTTGAAGGTGTTAACACTGAAGCTTTCTTT. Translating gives CAISVEGVNTEAFF.

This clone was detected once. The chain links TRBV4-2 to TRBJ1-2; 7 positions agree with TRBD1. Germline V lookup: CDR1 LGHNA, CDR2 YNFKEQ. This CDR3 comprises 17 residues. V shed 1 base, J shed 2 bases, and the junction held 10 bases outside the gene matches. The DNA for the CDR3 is TGTGCCAGCAGCCAAGTCCGGGACAGAAAATCCAACTATGGCTACACCTTC. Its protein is CASSQVRDRKSNYGYTF.

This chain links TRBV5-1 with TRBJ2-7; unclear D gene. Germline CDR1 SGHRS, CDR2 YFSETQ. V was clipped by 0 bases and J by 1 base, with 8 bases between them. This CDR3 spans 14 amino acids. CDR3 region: CASSLETRSYEQYF. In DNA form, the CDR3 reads TGCGCCAGCAGCTTGGAGACGAGATCCTACGAGCAGTACTTC.

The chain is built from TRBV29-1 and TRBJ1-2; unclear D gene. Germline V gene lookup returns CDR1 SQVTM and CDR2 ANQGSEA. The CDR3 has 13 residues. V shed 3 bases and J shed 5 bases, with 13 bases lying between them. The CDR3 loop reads CSVDIGRIYGYTF. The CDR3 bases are TGCAGCGTTGACATCGGACGGATATATGGCTACACCTTC. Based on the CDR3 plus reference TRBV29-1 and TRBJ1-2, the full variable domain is SAVISQKPSRDICQRGTSLTIQCQVDSQVTMMFWYRQQPGQSLTLIATANQGSEATYESGFVIDKFPISRPNLTFSTLTVSNMSPEDSSIYLCSVDIGRIYGYTFGSGTRLTVV.

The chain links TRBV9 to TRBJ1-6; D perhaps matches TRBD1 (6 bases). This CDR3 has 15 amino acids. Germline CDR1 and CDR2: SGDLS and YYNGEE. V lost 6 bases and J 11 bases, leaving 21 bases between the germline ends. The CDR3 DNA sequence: TGTGCCAGCACTCTAGGGGGGAAGGACGATCCACCCCTCCACTTT. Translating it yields CASTLGGKDDPPLHF.

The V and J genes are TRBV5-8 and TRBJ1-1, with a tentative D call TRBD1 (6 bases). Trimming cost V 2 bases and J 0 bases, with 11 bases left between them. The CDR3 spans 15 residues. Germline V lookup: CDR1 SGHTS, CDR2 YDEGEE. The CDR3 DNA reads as TGTGCCAGCAGCTTCCGGGCAGGGGTGAACACTGAAGCTTTCTTT. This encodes CASSFRAGVNTEAFF.

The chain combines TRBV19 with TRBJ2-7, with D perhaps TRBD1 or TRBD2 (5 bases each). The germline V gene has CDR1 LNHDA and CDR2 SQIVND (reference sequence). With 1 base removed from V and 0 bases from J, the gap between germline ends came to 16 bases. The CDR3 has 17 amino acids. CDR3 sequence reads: CASSIVKGTLSSYEQYF. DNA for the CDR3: TGTGCCAGTAGTATAGTCAAAGGGACCCTTAGCTCCTACGAGCAGTACTTC. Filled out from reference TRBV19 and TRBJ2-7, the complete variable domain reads DGGITQSPKYLFRKEGQNVTLSCEQNLNHDAMYWYRQDPGQGLRLIYYSQIVNDFQKGDIAEGYSVSREKKESFPLTVTSAQKNPTAFYLCASSIVKGTLSSYEQYFGPGTRLTVT.

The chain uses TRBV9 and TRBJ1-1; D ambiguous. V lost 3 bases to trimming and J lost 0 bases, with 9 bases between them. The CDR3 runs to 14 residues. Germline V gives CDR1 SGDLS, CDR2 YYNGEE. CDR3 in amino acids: CASSAGRVNTEAFF. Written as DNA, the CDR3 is TGTGCCAGCAGCGCGGGAAGAGTGAACACTGAAGCTTTCTTT.

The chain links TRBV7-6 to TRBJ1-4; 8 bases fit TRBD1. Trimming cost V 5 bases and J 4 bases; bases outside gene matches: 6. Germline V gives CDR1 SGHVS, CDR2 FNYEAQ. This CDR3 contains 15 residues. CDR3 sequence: CASSPRDRSNEKLFF. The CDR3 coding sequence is TGTGCCAGCAGCCCGAGGGACAGGAGTAATGAAAAACTGTTTTTT.

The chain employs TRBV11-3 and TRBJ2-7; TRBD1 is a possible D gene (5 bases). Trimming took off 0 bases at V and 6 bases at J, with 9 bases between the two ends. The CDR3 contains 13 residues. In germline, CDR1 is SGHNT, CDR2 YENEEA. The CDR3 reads CASSLDRVGEQYF. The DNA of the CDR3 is TGTGCCAGCAGCTTAGACAGGGTAGGCGAGCAGTACTTC.

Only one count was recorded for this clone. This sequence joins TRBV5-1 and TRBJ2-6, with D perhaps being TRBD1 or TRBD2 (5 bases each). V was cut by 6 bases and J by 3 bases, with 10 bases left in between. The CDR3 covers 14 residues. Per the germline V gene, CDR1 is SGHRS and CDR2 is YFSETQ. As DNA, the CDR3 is TGCGCCAGCAACCAGGGAGATGGGGCCAACGTCCTGACTTTC. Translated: CASNQGDGANVLTF.

This CDR3 is CASSLELGGNGNTIYF. DNA for the CDR3: TGTGCCAGCAGCTTGGAGCTGGGGGGCAATGGAAACACCATATATTTT. The chain links TRBV5-5 to TRBJ1-3, with D tentatively TRBD1 (6 bases). V gave up 0 bases and J gave up 3 bases, with 13 bases separating them. CDR3 length: 16 amino acids. The germline V gene encodes CDR1 SGHKS and CDR2 YYEKEE (reference sequence). Combining the CDR3 with reference TRBV5-5 and TRBJ1-3 gives the whole variable domain DAGVTQSPTHLIKTRGQQVTLRCSPISGHKSVSWYQQVLGQGPQFIFQYYEKEERGRGNFPDRFSARQFPNYSSELNVNALLLGDSALYLCASSLELGGNGNTIYFGEGSWLTVV.

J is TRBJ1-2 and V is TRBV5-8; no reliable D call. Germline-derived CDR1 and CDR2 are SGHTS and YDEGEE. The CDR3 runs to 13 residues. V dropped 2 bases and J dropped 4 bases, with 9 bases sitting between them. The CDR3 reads CASSFRGSYGYTF. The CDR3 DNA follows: TGTGCCAGCAGCTTTCGGGGATCCTATGGCTACACCTTC.

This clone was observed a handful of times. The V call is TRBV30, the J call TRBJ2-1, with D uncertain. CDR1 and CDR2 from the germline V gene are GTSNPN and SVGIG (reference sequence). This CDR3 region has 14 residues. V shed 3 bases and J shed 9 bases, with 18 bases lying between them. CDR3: CAWRTKSGVGEQFF. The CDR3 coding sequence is TGTGCCTGGAGGACCAAGAGTGGCGTGGGTGAGCAGTTCTTC.

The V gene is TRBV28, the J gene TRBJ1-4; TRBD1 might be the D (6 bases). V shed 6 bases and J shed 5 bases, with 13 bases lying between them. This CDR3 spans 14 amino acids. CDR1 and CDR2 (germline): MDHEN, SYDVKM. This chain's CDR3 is CASREGGPNEKLFF. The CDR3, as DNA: TGTGCCAGCAGGGAAGGGGGTCCAAATGAAAAACTGTTTTTT.

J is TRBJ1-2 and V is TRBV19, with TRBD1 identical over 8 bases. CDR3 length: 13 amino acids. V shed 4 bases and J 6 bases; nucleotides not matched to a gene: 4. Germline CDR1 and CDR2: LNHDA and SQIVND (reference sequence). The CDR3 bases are TGTGCCAGTAGTACTGCAGGGGGCAATGGCTACACCTTC. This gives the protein CASSTAGGNGYTF.

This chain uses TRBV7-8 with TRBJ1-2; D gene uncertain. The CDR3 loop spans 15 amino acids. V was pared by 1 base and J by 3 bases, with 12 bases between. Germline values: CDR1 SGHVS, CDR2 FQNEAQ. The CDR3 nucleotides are TGTGCCAGCAGCTTAGGGCCAGCCAATTACTATGGCTACACCTTC. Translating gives CASSLGPANYYGYTF.